The source of this T cell receptor (beta chain) is a study of shared T cell receptors in the human thymus. TCRdb's copy holds only in-frame clones and misses some; the assay was immunoSEQ multiplex PCR. The sample shows roughly 700,000 clones, 70% to 90% of them seen only once. CDR1 and CDR2 from the germline V gene are MDHEN and SYDVKM. The CDR3 is 12 amino acids. V was pared by 5 bases and J by 3 bases, with 8 bases between. These sequences were also reported in another study, on human thymus T cells. That report adds: Among the donors, all were healthy Finnish infants having corrective surgery for congenital heart defects. Thymic material originated from resections removed in the course of corrective heart surgery. Thymic and blood repertoires seemed to show skewed V and J gene use. Overlap was high between thymic repertoires from unrelated individuals, as reported in related research.

The sequencing input was thymocytes. The gene calls are TRBV28 and TRBJ2-7; no reliable D call. The TCR sequence derives from a boy under three years old with a congenital heart defect. The CDR3 protein is CASSAPYYEQYF. Here the CDR3 DNA reads TGTGCCAGCAGTGCGCCATACTACGAGCAGTACTTC.